This T cell receptor (beta chain) was profiled in a study of blood T cell repertoires in COVID-19. On the study more broadly: Acute and convalescent COVID-19 samples came from the United States, Italy and Spain. Sample material is recorded as cDNA or gDNA derived from T cells, B-cell-depleted T cells, or PBMCs.

Original data processing: Amplifying reference gene primers gave estimates of nucleated cell counts. Assay used: immunoSEQ multiplex PCR; TCRdb lists only in-frame clones, some missing. V and J calls and clone size are as listed in that table; D and trimming were resolved from the DNA. The sample includes about 90,000 clones, over 80% of them seen just once. V gave up 6 bases and J gave up 2 bases, with 18 bases separating them. The length of the CDR3 is 15 residues. In germline, CDR1 is SGHTS, CDR2 YDEGEE. The chain links TRBV5-8 to TRBJ2-7, with D perhaps matching TRBD2 (6 bases). The specimen was peripheral blood. The source of this sequence is a woman of 80 years or more with active or convalescent COVID-19. CDR3 loop: CASTRFTGVPYEQYF. The CDR3 region has the DNA TGTGCCAGCACCCGTTTTACGGGAGTGCCCTACGAGCAGTACTTC.